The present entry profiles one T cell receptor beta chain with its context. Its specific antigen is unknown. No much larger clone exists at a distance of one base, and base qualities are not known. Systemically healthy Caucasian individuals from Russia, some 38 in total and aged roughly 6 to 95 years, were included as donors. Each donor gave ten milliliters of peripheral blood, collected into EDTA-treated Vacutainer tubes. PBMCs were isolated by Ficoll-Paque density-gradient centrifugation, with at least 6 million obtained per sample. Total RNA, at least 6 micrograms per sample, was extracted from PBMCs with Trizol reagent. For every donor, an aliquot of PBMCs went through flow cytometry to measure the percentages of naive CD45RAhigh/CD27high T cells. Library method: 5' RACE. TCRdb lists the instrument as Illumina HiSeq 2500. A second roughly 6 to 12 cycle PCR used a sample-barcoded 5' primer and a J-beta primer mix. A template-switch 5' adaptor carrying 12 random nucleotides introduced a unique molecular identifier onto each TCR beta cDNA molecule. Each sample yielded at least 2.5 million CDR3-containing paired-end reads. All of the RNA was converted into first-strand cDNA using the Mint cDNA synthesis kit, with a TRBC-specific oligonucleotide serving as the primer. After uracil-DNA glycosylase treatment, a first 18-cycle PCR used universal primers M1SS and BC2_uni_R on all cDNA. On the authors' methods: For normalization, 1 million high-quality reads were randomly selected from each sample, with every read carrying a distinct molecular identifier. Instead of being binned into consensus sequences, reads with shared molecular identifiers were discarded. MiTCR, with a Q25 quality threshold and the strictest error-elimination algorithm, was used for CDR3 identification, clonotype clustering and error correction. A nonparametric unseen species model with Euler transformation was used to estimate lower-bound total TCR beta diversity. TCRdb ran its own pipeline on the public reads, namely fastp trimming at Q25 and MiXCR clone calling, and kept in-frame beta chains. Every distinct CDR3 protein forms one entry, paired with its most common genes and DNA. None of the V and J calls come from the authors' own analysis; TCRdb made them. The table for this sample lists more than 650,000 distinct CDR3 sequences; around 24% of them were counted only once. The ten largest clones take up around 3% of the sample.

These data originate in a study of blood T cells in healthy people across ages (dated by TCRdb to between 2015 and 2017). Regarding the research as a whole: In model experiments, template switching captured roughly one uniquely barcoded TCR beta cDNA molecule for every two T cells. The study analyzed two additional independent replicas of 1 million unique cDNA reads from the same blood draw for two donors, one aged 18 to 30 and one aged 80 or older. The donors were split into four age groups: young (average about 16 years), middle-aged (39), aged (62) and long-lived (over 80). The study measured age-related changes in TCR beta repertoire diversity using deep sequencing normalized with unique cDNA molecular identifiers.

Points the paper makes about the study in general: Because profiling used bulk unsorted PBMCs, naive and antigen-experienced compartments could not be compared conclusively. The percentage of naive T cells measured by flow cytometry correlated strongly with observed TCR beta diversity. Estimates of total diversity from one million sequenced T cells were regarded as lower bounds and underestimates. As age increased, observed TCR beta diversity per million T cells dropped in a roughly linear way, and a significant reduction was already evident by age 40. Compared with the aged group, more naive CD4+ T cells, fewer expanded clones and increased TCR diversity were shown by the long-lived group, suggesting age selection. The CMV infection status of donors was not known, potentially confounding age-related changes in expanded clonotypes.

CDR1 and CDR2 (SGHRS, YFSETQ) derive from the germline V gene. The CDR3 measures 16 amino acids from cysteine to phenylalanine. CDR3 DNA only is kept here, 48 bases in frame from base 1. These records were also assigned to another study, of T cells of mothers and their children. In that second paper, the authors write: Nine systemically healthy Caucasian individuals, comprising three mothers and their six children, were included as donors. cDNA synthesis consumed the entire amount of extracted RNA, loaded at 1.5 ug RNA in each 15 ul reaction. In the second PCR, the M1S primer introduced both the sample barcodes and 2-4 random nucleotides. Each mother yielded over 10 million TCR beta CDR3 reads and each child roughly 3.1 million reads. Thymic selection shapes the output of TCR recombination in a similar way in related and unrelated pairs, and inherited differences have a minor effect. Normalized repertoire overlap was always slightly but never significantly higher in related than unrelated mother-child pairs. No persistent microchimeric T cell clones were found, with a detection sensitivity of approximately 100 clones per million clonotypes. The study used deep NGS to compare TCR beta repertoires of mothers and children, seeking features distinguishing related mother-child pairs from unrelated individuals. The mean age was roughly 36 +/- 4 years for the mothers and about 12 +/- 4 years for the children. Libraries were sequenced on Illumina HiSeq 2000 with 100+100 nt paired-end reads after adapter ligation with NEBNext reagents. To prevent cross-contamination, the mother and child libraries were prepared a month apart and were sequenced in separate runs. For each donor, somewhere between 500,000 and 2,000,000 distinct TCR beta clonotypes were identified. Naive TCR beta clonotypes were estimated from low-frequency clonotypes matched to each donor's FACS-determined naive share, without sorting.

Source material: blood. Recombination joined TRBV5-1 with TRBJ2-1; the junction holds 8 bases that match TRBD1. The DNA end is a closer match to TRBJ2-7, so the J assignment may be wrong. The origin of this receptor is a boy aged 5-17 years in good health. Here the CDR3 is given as CASSLAYRGASSEQYF. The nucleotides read TGCGCCAGCAGCTTGGCCTACAGGGGGGCTTCGTCCGAGCAGTACTTC.